This T cell receptor (beta chain) was captured in a study of blood T cell repertoires in COVID-19. Study at large: Whether acute or convalescent, the COVID-19 samples came from the United States, Italy and Spain. PBMCs, B-cell-depleted T cells, or T cells were the source of the cDNA or gDNA that made up the material.

The CDR3 totals 18 residues. Trimming removed 3 bases from V and 3 bases from J; junction bases left unmatched: 15. Germline V gene lookup returns CDR1 LNHDA and CDR2 SQIVND (reference sequence). Authors' methods: Nucleated cell counts were estimated from reference gene primer amplification. Measured with immunoSEQ multiplex PCR; TCRdb has only the in-frame clones, and not every one. For V, J and clone size, that table is used; D and trimming come from the DNA. The sample has about 300,000 clones, roughly 90% seen once. The V call is TRBV19, the J call TRBJ1-1, with TRBD1 matching 8 bases. Specimen: peripheral blood. This clonotype was sampled from a man aged 18 to 35 who had recovered from COVID-19. The CDR3 coding sequence is TGTGCCAGTAGTATTCCCAAGACAGGGGCCGTTTGGGACACTGAAGCTTTCTTT. It yields the protein CASSIPKTGAVWDTEAFF.